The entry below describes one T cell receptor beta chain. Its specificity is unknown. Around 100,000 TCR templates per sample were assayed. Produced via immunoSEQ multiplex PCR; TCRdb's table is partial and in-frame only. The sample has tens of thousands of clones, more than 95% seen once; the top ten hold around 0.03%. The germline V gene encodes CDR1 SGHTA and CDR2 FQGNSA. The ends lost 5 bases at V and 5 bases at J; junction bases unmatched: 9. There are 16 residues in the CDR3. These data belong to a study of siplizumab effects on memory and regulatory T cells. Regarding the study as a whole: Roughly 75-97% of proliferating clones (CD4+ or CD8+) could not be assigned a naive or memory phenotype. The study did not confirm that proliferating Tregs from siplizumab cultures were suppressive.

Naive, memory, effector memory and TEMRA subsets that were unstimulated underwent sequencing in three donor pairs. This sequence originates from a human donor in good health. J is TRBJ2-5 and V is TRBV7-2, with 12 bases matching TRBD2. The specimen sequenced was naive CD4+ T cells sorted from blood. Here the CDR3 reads CASSHGLAGTFETQYF. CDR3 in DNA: TGTGCCAGCAGCCACGGACTAGCGGGGACCTTTGAGACCCAGTACTTC.